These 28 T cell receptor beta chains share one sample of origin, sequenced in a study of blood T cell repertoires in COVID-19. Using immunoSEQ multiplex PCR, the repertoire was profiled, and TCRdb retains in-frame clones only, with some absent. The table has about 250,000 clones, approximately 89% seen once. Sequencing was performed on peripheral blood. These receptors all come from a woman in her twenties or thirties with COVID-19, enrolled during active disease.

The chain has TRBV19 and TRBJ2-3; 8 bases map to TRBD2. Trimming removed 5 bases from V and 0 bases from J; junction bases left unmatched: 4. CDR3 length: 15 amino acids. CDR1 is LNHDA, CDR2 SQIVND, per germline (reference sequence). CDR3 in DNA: TGTGCCAGTAGTCCGGGGGGGCCTAGCACAGATACGCAGTATTTT. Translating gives CASSPGGPSTDTQYF.

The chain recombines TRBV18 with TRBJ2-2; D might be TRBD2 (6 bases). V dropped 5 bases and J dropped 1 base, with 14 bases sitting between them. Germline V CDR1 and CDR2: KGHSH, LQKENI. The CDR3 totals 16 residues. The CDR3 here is CASSTQGAGNTGELFF. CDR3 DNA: TGTGCCAGCTCAACCCAGGGAGCGGGGAACACCGGGGAGCTGTTTTTT.

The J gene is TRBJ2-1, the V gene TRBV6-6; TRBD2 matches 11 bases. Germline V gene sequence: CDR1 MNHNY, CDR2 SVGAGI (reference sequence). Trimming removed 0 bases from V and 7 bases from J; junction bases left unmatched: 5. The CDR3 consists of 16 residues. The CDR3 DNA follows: TGTGCCAGCAGTTACTCCACTAGCGGGAGTGGTAATGAGCAGTTCTTC. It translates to CASSYSTSGSGNEQFF.

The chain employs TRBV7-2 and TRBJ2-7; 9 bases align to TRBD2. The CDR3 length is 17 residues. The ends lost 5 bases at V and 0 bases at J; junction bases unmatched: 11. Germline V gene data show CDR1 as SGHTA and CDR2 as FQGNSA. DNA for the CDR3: TGTGCCAGCAGCCCTCGGGGGAGTAGCGGGAGCTCCTACGAGCAGTACGTC. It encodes CASSPRGSSGSSYEQYV.

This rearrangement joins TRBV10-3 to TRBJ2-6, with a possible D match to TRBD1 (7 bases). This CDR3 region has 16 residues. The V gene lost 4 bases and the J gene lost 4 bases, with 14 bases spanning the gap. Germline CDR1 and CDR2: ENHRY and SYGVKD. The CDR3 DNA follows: TGTGCCATCAGTGTGGAGGGGGCGGGCGGGGCCAACGTCCTGACTTTC. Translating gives CAISVEGAGGANVLTF.

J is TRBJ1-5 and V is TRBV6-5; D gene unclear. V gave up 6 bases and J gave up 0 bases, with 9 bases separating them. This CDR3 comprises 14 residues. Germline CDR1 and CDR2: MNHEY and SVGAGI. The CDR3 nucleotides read TGTGCCAGCAGGGGCCCTCATAGCAATCAGCCCCAGCATTTT. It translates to CASRGPHSNQPQHF.

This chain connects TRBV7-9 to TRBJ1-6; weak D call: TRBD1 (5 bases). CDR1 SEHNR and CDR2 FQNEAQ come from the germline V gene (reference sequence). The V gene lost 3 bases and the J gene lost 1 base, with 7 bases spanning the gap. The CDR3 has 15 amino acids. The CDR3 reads CASSFGGSYNSPLHF. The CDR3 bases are TGTGCCAGCAGCTTCGGGGGGTCCTATAATTCACCCCTCCACTTT. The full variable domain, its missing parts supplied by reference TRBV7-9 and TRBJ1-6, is DTGVSQNPRHKITKRGQNVTFRCDPISEHNRLYWYRQTLGQGPEFLTYFQNEAQLEKSRLLSDRFSAERPKGSFSTLEIQRTEQGDSAMYLCASSFGGSYNSPLHFGNGTRLTVT.

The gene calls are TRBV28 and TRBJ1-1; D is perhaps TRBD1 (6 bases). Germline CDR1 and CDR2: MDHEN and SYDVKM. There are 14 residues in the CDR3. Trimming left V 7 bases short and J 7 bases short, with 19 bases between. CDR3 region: CASTPYQRGIEAFF. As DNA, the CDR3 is TGTGCCAGCACCCCTTACCAGAGGGGGATTGAAGCTTTCTTT.

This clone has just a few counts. DNA of the CDR3: TGTGCCAGCAGCCAAGTCGGCGCGGGGGGCTACACCTTC. As protein: CASSQVGAGGYTF. The chain carries TRBV14 and TRBJ1-2; D is unresolved. This CDR3 has 13 amino acids. Germline lookup yields CDR1 SGHDN and CDR2 FVKESK. V lost 1 base to trimming and J lost 8 bases, with 11 bases between them.

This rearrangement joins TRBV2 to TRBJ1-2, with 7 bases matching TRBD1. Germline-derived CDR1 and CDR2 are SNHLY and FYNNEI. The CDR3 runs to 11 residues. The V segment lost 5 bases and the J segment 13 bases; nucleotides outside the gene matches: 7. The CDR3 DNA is TGTGCCAGCAGTCCCCAGGGGGGTAGCACCTTC. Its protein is CASSPQGGSTF.

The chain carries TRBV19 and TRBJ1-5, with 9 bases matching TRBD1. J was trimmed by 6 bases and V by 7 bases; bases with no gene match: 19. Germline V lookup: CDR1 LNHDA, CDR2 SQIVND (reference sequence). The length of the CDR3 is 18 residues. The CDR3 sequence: CASMGSPPGQGSVQPQHF. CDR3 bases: TGTGCCAGTATGGGCTCCCCTCCGGGACAGGGTTCCGTTCAGCCCCAGCATTTT.

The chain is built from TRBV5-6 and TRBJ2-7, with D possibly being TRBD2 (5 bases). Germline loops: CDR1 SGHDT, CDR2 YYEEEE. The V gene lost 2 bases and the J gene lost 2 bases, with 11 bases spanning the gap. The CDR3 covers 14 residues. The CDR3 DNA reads TGTGCCAGCAGCTTCCGGGGAGAGCCCTACGAGCAGTACGTC. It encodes CASSFRGEPYEQYV.

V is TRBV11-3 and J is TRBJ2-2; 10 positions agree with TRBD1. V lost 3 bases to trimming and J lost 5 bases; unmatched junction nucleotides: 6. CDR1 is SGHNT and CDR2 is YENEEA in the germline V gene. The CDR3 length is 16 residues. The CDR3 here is CASSFLGGQGTGELFF. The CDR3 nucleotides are TGTGCCAGCAGCTTTTTAGGGGGACAGGGGACCGGGGAGCTGTTTTTT.

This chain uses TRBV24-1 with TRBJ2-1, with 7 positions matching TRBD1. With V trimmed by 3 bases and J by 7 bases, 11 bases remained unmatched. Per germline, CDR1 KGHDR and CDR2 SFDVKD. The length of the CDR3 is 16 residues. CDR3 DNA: TGTGCCACCAGTGATATGGCAGGGGGTCTATGGAATGAGCAGTTCTTC. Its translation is CATSDMAGGLWNEQFF.

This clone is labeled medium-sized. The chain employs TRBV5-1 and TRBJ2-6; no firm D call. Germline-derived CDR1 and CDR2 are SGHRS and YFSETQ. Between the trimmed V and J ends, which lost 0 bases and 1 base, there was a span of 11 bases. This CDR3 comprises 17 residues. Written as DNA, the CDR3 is TGCGCCAGCAGCTTGGTGCAGGTCCAATCTGGGGCCAACGTCCTGACTTTC. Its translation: CASSLVQVQSGANVLTF.

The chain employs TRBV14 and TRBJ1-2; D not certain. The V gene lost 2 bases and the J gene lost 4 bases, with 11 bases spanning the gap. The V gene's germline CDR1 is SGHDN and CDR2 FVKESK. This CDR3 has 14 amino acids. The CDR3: CASSQRRVPYGYTF. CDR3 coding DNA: TGTGCCAGCAGCCAAAGAAGAGTTCCCTATGGCTACACCTTC.

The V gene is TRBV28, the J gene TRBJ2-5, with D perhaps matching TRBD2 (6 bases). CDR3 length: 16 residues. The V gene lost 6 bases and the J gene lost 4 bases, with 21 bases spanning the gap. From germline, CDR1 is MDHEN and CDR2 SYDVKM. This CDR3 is CASRGGYGVVGETQYF. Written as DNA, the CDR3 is TGTGCCAGCAGGGGAGGCTACGGGGTAGTTGGAGAGACCCAGTACTTC.

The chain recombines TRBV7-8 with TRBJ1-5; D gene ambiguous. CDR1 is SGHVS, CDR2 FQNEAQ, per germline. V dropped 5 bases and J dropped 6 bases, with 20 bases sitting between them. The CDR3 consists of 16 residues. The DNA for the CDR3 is TGTGCCAGCAGCCTCTTGAACGTGGGCTCCCGTCAGCCCCAGCATTTT. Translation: CASSLLNVGSRQPQHF.

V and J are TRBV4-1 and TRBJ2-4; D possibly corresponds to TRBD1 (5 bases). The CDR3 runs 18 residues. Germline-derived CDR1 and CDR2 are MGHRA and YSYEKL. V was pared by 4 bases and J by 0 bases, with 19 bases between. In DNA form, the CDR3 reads TGCGCCAGCAGCCCGTGGGGCCCCCAGCATCTAGCCAAAAACATTCAGTACTTC. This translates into CASSPWGPQHLAKNIQYF.

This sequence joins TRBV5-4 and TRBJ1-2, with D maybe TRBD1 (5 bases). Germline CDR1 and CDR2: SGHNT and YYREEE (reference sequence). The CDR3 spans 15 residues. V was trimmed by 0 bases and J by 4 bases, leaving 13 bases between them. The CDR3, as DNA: TGTGCCAGCAGCTTGGACCAGGGCTCGGTCTATGGCTACACCTTC. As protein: CASSLDQGSVYGYTF. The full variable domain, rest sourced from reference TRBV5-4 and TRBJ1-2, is ETGVTQSPTHLIKTRGQQVTLRCSSQSGHNTVSWYQQALGQGPQFIFQYYREEENGRGNFPPRFSGLQFPNYSSELNVNALELDDSALYLCASSLDQGSVYGYTFGSGTRLTVV.

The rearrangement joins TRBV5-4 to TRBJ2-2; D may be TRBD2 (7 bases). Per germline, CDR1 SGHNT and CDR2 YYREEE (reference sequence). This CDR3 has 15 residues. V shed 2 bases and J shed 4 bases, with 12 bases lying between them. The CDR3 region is CASSLKRGGTGELFF. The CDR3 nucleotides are TGTGCCAGCAGCTTAAAGAGGGGGGGCACCGGGGAGCTGTTTTTT.

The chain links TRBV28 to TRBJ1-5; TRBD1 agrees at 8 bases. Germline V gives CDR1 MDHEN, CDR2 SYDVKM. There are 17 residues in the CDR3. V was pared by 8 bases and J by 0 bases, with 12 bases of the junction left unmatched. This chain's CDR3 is CASGTYRGGYSNQPQHF. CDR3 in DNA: TGTGCCAGCGGTACTTACAGGGGGGGGTATAGCAATCAGCCCCAGCATTTT.

This CDR3 reads CASSPAGGPKAYEQYF. DNA of the CDR3: TGTGCCAGCAGCCCGGCGGGCGGGCCCAAGGCCTACGAGCAGTACTTC. The chain uses TRBV7-2 and TRBJ2-7, with TRBD2 as a possible D gene (5 bases). The V gene's germline CDR1 is SGHTA and CDR2 FQGNSA. This CDR3 region has 16 residues. Trimming took 5 bases from V and 2 from J, leaving 19 bases between them.

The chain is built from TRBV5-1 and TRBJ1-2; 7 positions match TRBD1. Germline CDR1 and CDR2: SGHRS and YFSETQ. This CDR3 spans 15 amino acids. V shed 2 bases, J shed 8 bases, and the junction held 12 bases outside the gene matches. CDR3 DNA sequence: TGCGCCAGCAGCTTAGAGGTTGACAGGGTTAAAGGCTACACCTTC. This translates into CASSLEVDRVKGYTF.

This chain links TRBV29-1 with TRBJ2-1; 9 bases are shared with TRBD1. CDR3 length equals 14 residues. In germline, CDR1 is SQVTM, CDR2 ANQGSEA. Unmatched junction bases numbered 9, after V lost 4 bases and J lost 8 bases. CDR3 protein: CSVVYGTGNHEQFF. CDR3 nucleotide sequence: TGCAGCGTTGTTTACGGGACAGGGAACCATGAGCAGTTCTTC.

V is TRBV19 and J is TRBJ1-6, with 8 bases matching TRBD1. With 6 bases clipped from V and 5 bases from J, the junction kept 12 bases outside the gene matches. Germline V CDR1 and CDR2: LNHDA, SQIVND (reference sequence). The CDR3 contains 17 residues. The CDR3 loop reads CASSVPARGPDNSPLHF. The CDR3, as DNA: TGTGCCAGTAGCGTCCCAGCCAGGGGGCCAGATAATTCACCCCTCCACTTT. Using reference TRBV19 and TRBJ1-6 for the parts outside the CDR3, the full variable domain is DGGITQSPKYLFRKEGQNVTLSCEQNLNHDAMYWYRQDPGQGLRLIYYSQIVNDFQKGDIAEGYSVSREKKESFPLTVTSAQKNPTAFYLCASSVPARGPDNSPLHFGNGTRLTVT.

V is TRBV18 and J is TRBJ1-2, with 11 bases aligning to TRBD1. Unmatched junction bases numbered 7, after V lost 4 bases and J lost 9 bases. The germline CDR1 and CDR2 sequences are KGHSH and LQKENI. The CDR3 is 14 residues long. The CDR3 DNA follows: TGTGCCAGCTCACTGGACAGGGGGCCCTTCAGCTACACCTTC. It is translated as CASSLDRGPFSYTF.

CDR3 in DNA: TGCGCCAGCAGCCAAGATTGGCGGGGGAAACGAGGGGAGCTGTTTTTT. It translates to CASSQDWRGKRGELFF. The chain carries TRBV4-3 and TRBJ2-2; 7 nucleotides align to TRBD2. The CDR3 extends over 16 amino acids. CDR1 and CDR2 (germline): LGHNA, YSLEER. V lost 0 bases to trimming and J lost 8 bases; unmatched junction nucleotides: 9.